Below, 16 T cell receptor beta chains from the same sample are listed, as sequenced in a study of T cell responses to AZD1222 COVID-19 vaccine. The assay was immunoSEQ multiplex PCR, and TCRdb's table has in-frame clones only and misses some. The sample shows more than 80,000 clones, 86% of them seen only once. The source was peripheral blood, collected on day 0 of AZD1222 vaccination. The receptors originated from an adult in good health.

The V and J genes are TRBV5-1 and TRBJ2-1; no clear D. Germline V gene data show CDR1 as SGHRS and CDR2 as YFSETQ. The length of the CDR3 is 14 residues. V lost 0 bases, J lost 4 bases, and 8 bases lay in between. The CDR3 reads CASSLGQDYNEQFF. As DNA, the CDR3 is TGCGCCAGCAGCTTGGGCCAGGATTACAATGAGCAGTTCTTC.

V gene TRBV7-2 combines with J gene TRBJ2-7; D gene ambiguous. Germline V lookup: CDR1 SGHTA, CDR2 FQGNSA. The CDR3 is 13 residues long. Trimming removed 0 bases at V and 4 bases at J, with 7 bases between. CDR3 protein: CASSLADPYEQYF. The CDR3 coding sequence is TGTGCCAGCAGCTTAGCCGATCCTTACGAGCAGTACTTC.

The chain links TRBV6-5 to TRBJ2-7, with D uncertain. V dropped 2 bases and J dropped 2 bases, with 4 bases sitting between them. Per the germline V gene, CDR1 is MNHEY and CDR2 is SVGAGI. CDR3 size: 12 residues. Here the CDR3 reads CASSYGTYEQYF. CDR3 nucleotide sequence: TGTGCCAGCAGTTACGGTACCTACGAGCAGTACTTC.

The chain links TRBV20-1 to TRBJ1-2; 11 bases line up with TRBD1. After removal of 3 bases from V and 6 bases from J, the junction contained 9 bases not matched to a gene. Germline V gene data show CDR1 as DFQATT and CDR2 as SNEGSKA (reference sequence). The CDR3 is 15 residues long. This chain's CDR3 is CSASPPRGQGDGYTF. The CDR3 DNA reads as TGCAGTGCTAGTCCCCCTAGGGGACAGGGGGATGGCTACACCTTC.

This clone was counted once. The V gene is TRBV12-3 or TRBV12-4, the J gene TRBJ2-1; 8 bases are a match to TRBD1. J lost 8 bases, V lost 4 bases, and 4 bases had no gene match. This CDR3 contains 13 residues. The CDR3 sequence is CASSWTGLDEQFF. The CDR3 coding sequence is TGTGCCAGCAGTTGGACAGGGCTGGATGAGCAGTTCTTC.

This clone was counted between two and nine times. This chain joins TRBV3-1 (or the pseudogene TRBV3-2) and TRBJ1-1, with a tentative D call TRBD1 (5 bases). V shed 4 bases and J shed 8 bases, with 17 bases lying between them. Germline loops: CDR1 LGHDT, CDR2 YNNKEL (reference sequence). The CDR3 extends over 14 amino acids. The CDR3 DNA follows: TGTGCCAGCAGCCGGACTGGGACCCGGAGAGAAGCTTTCTTT. Its protein product is CASSRTGTRREAFF.

The chain has TRBV18 and TRBJ1-5, with 8 bases lining up with TRBD1. The CDR3 is made up of 15 amino acids. V shed 3 bases, J shed 2 bases, and the junction held 3 bases outside the gene matches. Germline V gene data show CDR1 as KGHSH and CDR2 as LQKENI. The CDR3 reads CASSPATGGNQPQHF. CDR3 in DNA: TGTGCCAGCTCACCGGCGACAGGGGGCAATCAGCCCCAGCATTTT. Based on the CDR3 plus reference TRBV18 and TRBJ1-5, the full variable domain is NAGVMQNPRHLVRRRGQEARLRCSPMKGHSHVYWYRQLPEEGLKFMVYLQKENIIDESGMPKERFSAEFPKEGPSILRIQQVVRGDSAAYFCASSPATGGNQPQHFGDGTRLSIL.

The chain carries TRBV5-8 and TRBJ2-5; 8 nucleotides match TRBD1. V lost 4 bases, J lost 2 bases, and 7 bases stayed unmatched. Looked up from germline, CDR1 is SGHTS and CDR2 is YDEGEE. This CDR3 has 15 amino acids. CDR3 in amino acids: CASSLTGVKQETQYF. In DNA form, the CDR3 reads TGTGCCAGCAGCCTGACAGGGGTAAAACAAGAGACCCAGTACTTC.

The rearrangement links TRBV28 to TRBJ2-2; D is perhaps TRBD2 (5 bases). Germline V lookup: CDR1 MDHEN, CDR2 SYDVKM. There are 15 residues in the CDR3. V was pared by 5 bases and J by 6 bases, with 16 bases between. The CDR3 nucleotides read TGTGCCAGCAGTCCCGCGGGTAGTCTCGCCGGGGAGCTGTTTTTT. Amino acid sequence: CASSPAGSLAGELFF.

This chain connects TRBV18 to TRBJ1-4, with a weak D call TRBD1 (5 bases). Germline loops: CDR1 KGHSH, CDR2 LQKENI. Trimming pared 8 bases from V and 6 bases from J, leaving 19 bases between. The CDR3 has 15 residues. CDR3 loop: CASPTQGKAHEKLFF. The CDR3 DNA sequence: TGTGCCAGCCCGACCCAGGGAAAAGCCCATGAAAAACTGTTTTTT.

This chain connects TRBV19 to TRBJ1-6; D remains ambiguous. V dropped 10 bases and J dropped 5 bases, with 15 bases sitting between them. The CDR3 consists of 14 residues. Germline V gene sequence: CDR1 LNHDA, CDR2 SQIVND (reference sequence). The CDR3 loop is CATHGVANNSPLHF. CDR3 DNA: TGTGCCACCCACGGGGTAGCCAATAATTCACCCCTCCACTTT.

The J gene is TRBJ2-7, the V gene TRBV7-2; D tentatively fits TRBD1 or TRBD2 (5 bases each). Germline-derived CDR1 and CDR2 are SGHTA and FQGNSA. This CDR3 has 14 residues. V was shortened by 1 base and J by 5 bases, with 12 bases between the two germline ends. The CDR3 DNA sequence: TGTGCCAGCAGCTTAGACCCCGGGGCAAACGAGCAGTACTTC. It is translated as CASSLDPGANEQYF.

This sequence joins TRBV7-2 and TRBJ2-1, with 8 bases aligning to TRBD1. Germline V gene data show CDR1 as SGHTA and CDR2 as FQGNSA. Trimming took 5 bases from V and 9 from J; bases not matched to a gene: 9. The CDR3 consists of 14 residues. The DNA of the CDR3 is TGTGCCAGCAGCCCTATGGGGCAGGGGGCTGAGCAGTTCTTC. This translates into CASSPMGQGAEQFF.

The chain employs TRBV7-9 and TRBJ1-4, with TRBD1 matching over 9 bases. The V gene end was trimmed by 5 bases and the J gene end by 7 bases; junction bases not matched to a gene: 5. The germline CDR1 and CDR2 sequences are SEHNR and FQNEAQ (reference sequence). This CDR3 contains 14 residues. CDR3 residues: CASSLDRGFEKLFF. CDR3 DNA sequence: TGTGCCAGCAGCCTCGACAGGGGGTTTGAAAAACTGTTTTTT.

V is TRBV30 and J is TRBJ1-2; TRBD1 might be the D (5 bases). CDR1 and CDR2 from the germline V gene are GTSNPN and SVGIG (reference sequence). Between the trimmed V and J ends, which lost 4 bases and 5 bases, there was a span of 14 bases. The CDR3 extends over 13 amino acids. CDR3: CAWIRGEGYGYTF. CDR3 sequence (DNA): TGTGCCTGGATCCGAGGGGAAGGATATGGCTACACCTTC.

Comment on this clone: At one end, the junction sequence differs from germline, possibly due to a read error. This chain uses TRBV19 with TRBJ2-3, with TRBD1 as a possible D gene (5 bases). Germline V gene lookup returns CDR1 LNHDA and CDR2 SQIVND (reference sequence). This CDR3 has 13 residues. The CDR3 is CASNIQGTDTQYF. DNA for the CDR3: TGTGCCAGTAATATACAGGGCACAGATACGCAGTATTTT.